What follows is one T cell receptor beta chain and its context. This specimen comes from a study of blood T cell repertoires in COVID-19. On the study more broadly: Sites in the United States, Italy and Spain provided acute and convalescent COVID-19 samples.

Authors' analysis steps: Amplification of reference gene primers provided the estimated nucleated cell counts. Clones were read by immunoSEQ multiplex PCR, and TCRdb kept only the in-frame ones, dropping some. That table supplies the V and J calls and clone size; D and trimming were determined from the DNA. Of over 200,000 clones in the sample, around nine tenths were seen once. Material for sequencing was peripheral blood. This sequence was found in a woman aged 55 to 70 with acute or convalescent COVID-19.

CDR3: CAPRSQGGANYGYTF. CDR3 DNA sequence: TGTGCCCCCAGGTCGCAGGGAGGAGCTAACTATGGCTACACCTTC. V is TRBV19 and J is TRBJ1-2; a weak D match, TRBD1 (5 bases). Looked up from germline, CDR1 is LNHDA and CDR2 is SQIVND (reference sequence). The V and J ends lost 11 bases and 0 bases respectively, with 19 bases between them. CDR3 length: 15 amino acids.